This T cell receptor beta chain originates from a study of blood T cell dynamics during melanoma immunotherapy. Study information: Standard first-line treatment here was pembrolizumab or nivolumab plus ipilimumab in metastatic melanoma.

Concerning this clone itself: What it binds is unknown.

Study results and caveats: Clones driving repertoire changes may be melanoma-specific or general immune activation.

The CDR3 totals 16 residues. Deletions cut 4 bases from V and 0 bases from J, with 16 bases between. The germline V gene has CDR1 ENHRY and CDR2 SYGVKD. A fixed DNA input of about 320 ng was used per bulk PBMC sample. Sequencing was performed with immunoSEQ multiplex PCR; in TCRdb, only in-frame clones are kept and a portion is missing. The profile shows thousands of clones, about 88% of them singletons. Time point noted: week 3, after first cycle of checkpoint inhibitor. Apart from two fast progressors, RECIST 1.1 response was judged 12 weeks post-infusion. The sequenced sample was blood, obtained from a patient treated with checkpoint blockade. The receptor's source is a human donor with melanoma. The rearrangement links TRBV10-3 to TRBJ2-7; TRBD2 is a possible D gene (6 bases). CDR3 protein: CAISGTGVADSYEQYF. CDR3 in DNA: TGTGCCATCAGTGGGACTGGGGTAGCGGACTCCTACGAGCAGTACTTC.